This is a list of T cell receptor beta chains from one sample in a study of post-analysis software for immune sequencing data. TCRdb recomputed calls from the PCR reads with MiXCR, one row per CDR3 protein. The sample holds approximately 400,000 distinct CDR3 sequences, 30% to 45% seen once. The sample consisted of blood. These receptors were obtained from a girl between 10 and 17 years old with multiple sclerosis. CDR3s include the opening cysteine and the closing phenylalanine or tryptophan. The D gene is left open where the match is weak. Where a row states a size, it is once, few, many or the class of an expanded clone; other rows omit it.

CDR3nt: TGTGCCAGCAGCTTAGTCAGGGGCGCCGCGGGGGGACTTCGGGCAGATACGCAGTATTTT
CDR3aa: CASSLVRGAAGGLRADTQYF
d_gene: TRBD2
j_gene: TRBJ2-3
abundance: few
v_gene: TRBV11-2

CDR3nt: TGTGCCAGCGTAGCGCTAGCGGGGGGTCCAGCCAAAAACATTCAGTACTTC
CDR3aa: CASVALAGGPAKNIQYF
d_gene: TRBD2
j_gene: TRBJ2-4
abundance: .
v_gene: TRBV2

CDR3nt: TGCGCCAGCAGCCAAGGCACAGGGGCTACTAGCAATCAGCCCCAGCATTTT
CDR3aa: CASSQGTGATSNQPQHF
d_gene: TRBD1
j_gene: TRBJ1-5
abundance: few
v_gene: TRBV4-1

CDR3nt: TGTGCCAGCAGTAAGGGGCGGGGGCAAGAGACCCAGTACTTC
CDR3aa: CASSKGRGQETQYF
d_gene: TRBD2
j_gene: TRBJ2-5
abundance: .
v_gene: TRBV6-1

CDR3nt: TGCGCCAGCAGCCAAGATCCCGGGGGGGAAGAGACCCAGTACTTC
CDR3aa: CASSQDPGGEETQYF
d_gene: TRBD2
j_gene: TRBJ2-5
abundance: few
v_gene: TRBV4-3

CDR3nt: TGTGCCAGCAGTGAATACGTGGGACGTTCACCCCTCCACTTT
CDR3aa: CASSEYVGRSPLHF
d_gene: .
j_gene: TRBJ1-6
abundance: .
v_gene: TRBV25-1

CDR3nt: TGTGCCAGCATGGACAGGGGAGGCGGGGATACGCAGTATTTT
CDR3aa: CASMDRGGGDTQYF
d_gene: TRBD1
j_gene: TRBJ2-3
abundance: .
v_gene: TRBV27

CDR3nt: TGCAGTGCTGGGGGGGACGGTGGCTACGAGCAGTACTTC
CDR3aa: CSAGGDGGYEQYF
d_gene: TRBD2
j_gene: TRBJ2-7
abundance: few
v_gene: TRBV20-1

CDR3nt: TGTGCCAGCAGTGAAATGGGACAGGGACCCTACGAGCAGTACTTC
CDR3aa: CASSEMGQGPYEQYF
d_gene: TRBD1
j_gene: TRBJ2-7
abundance: .
v_gene: TRBV6-1

CDR3nt: TGCGCCAGCAGCCCTAGCGTCCTATCTGGGGCCAACGTCCTGACTTTC
CDR3aa: CASSPSVLSGANVLTF
d_gene: .
j_gene: TRBJ2-6
abundance: .
v_gene: TRBV4-1

CDR3nt: TGCAGTGCTATGGCAGGAAGGGCATCCACCTATGGCTACACCTTC
CDR3aa: CSAMAGRASTYGYTF
d_gene: .
j_gene: TRBJ1-2
abundance: .
v_gene: TRBV20-1

CDR3nt: TGTGCCAGCAGTTACGGGGACAGGGCCCACGAGCAGTACTTC
CDR3aa: CASSYGDRAHEQYF
d_gene: TRBD1
j_gene: TRBJ2-7
abundance: .
v_gene: TRBV6-5

CDR3nt: TGTGCCAGCAGTGAATACCTTGGAGGGACTAGCACAGATACGCAGTATTTT
CDR3aa: CASSEYLGGTSTDTQYF
d_gene: .
j_gene: TRBJ2-3
abundance: .
v_gene: TRBV25-1

CDR3nt: TGTGCCAGCAGCTTAGTCGGGACAGGTTTCTACGAGCAGTACTTC
CDR3aa: CASSLVGTGFYEQYF
d_gene: TRBD1
j_gene: TRBJ2-7
abundance: .
v_gene: TRBV11-1

CDR3nt: TGTGCCAGCAGATGCCGGGACAGGGCTGGCAATGAGCAGTTCTTC
CDR3aa: CASRCRDRAGNEQFF
d_gene: TRBD1
j_gene: TRBJ2-1
abundance: .
v_gene: TRBV28

CDR3nt: TGCAGTGCTAGAGGGTGGCTGAATGGAAACGAGCAGTACTTC
CDR3aa: CSARGWLNGNEQYF
d_gene: .
j_gene: TRBJ2-7
abundance: .
v_gene: TRBV20-1

CDR3nt: TGTGCCAGCAGTTTAGCAGGGGGCGCAGGTCAGCCCCAGCATTTT
CDR3aa: CASSLAGGAGQPQHF
d_gene: TRBD1
j_gene: TRBJ1-5
abundance: .
v_gene: TRBV12-3/TRBV12-4

CDR3nt: TGCGCCAGCGGAGAGGTAGGGACCGGCACTGAAGCTTTCTTT
CDR3aa: CASGEVGTGTEAFF
d_gene: .
j_gene: TRBJ1-1
abundance: .
v_gene: TRBV5-1

CDR3nt: TGTGCCAGCAGCCCCGGGGTGTCAGATACGCAGTATTTT
CDR3aa: CASSPGVSDTQYF
d_gene: .
j_gene: TRBJ2-3
abundance: few
v_gene: TRBV9

CDR3nt: TGCGCCAGCAGCTCGACAGCGGAGACCCAGTACTTC
CDR3aa: CASSSTAETQYF
d_gene: .
j_gene: TRBJ2-5
abundance: .
v_gene: TRBV5-1

CDR3nt: TGTGCCAGCAGTGACAGACTTTACGAGCAGTACTTC
CDR3aa: CASSDRLYEQYF
d_gene: .
j_gene: TRBJ2-7
abundance: .
v_gene: TRBV2

CDR3nt: TGTGCCAGCAGTGTCGGTAGCGGGGCGGGCATTCAGTACTTC
CDR3aa: CASSVGSGAGIQYF
d_gene: TRBD2
j_gene: TRBJ2-4
abundance: .
v_gene: TRBV2

CDR3nt: TGTGCCAGCAGTTACGTGGCTAGCGGCACAGATACGCAGTATTTT
CDR3aa: CASSYVASGTDTQYF
d_gene: .
j_gene: TRBJ2-3
abundance: .
v_gene: TRBV6-5

CDR3nt: TGCGCCAGCAGCGTTTCTAGCGGGGGGAACGAGCAGTACTTC
CDR3aa: CASSVSSGGNEQYF
d_gene: TRBD2
j_gene: TRBJ2-7
abundance: .
v_gene: TRBV4-1

CDR3nt: TGTGCCAGCAACACGGGACGGACGGAAGAGACCCAGTACTTC
CDR3aa: CASNTGRTEETQYF
d_gene: .
j_gene: TRBJ2-5
abundance: few
v_gene: TRBV9

CDR3nt: TGTGCCAGCAGCTTAGGGGTCGGGGATGAAGCTTTCTTT
CDR3aa: CASSLGVGDEAFF
d_gene: .
j_gene: TRBJ1-1
abundance: once
v_gene: TRBV13

CDR3nt: TGTGCCAGCAGCGCGGGACAGGGGTTGACCAAAAACATTCAGTACTTC
CDR3aa: CASSAGQGLTKNIQYF
d_gene: TRBD1
j_gene: TRBJ2-4
abundance: .
v_gene: TRBV7-2

CDR3nt: TGTGCCAGCAGCTTAGGGTTCGGCAGTAGATACAATGAGCAGTTCTTC
CDR3aa: CASSLGFGSRYNEQFF
d_gene: .
j_gene: TRBJ2-1
abundance: .
v_gene: TRBV7-9

CDR3nt: TGCAGTGCTAGAGTAGGGGGAGGGGGGGGACAGACCCAGTACTTC
CDR3aa: CSARVGGGGGQTQYF
d_gene: .
j_gene: TRBJ2-5
abundance: few
v_gene: TRBV20-1

CDR3nt: TGTGCCAGCAGTAAACTAGCGGGGGGATACAATGAGCAGTTCTTC
CDR3aa: CASSKLAGGYNEQFF
d_gene: TRBD2
j_gene: TRBJ2-1
abundance: .
v_gene: TRBV6-6

CDR3nt: TGCAGTGCTAGAGATCAGAGCTACAATGAGCAGTTCTTC
CDR3aa: CSARDQSYNEQFF
d_gene: .
j_gene: TRBJ2-1
abundance: .
v_gene: TRBV20-1

CDR3nt: TGCGCCAGCAGCTTGGACAGGGTGGGCACTGAAGCTTTCTTT
CDR3aa: CASSLDRVGTEAFF
d_gene: .
j_gene: TRBJ1-1
abundance: .
v_gene: TRBV5-1

CDR3nt: TGTGCCAGCAGTGGTGAGGGTAGCGGGGGCAATACGCAGTATTTT
CDR3aa: CASSGEGSGGNTQYF
d_gene: TRBD2
j_gene: TRBJ2-3
abundance: .
v_gene: TRBV12-3/TRBV12-4